The T cell receptor beta chain described here comes from a study of lymphopenia after photon versus proton radiotherapy. The CDR3 totals 18 residues. Sequencing used immunoSEQ multiplex PCR; TCRdb keeps in-frame clones, though not all of them. The data contain roughly 23,000 clones, 80% to 95% of them singletons. The sample in question was peripheral blood, obtained from a patient treated with proton-based radiotherapy. This sequence was found in a woman in her 70s with pancreatic cancer. Some clones in this sample may be carry-over from other donors' samples. The V and J genes are TRBV12-2 and TRBJ2-1; the table's D gene call, TRBD2, was not cross checked with the DNA. TRBV12-2 is termed a pseudogene. In DNA form, the CDR3 reads TGTGCAAGTCGCTTTCGGGTAGCGGGAGGGCCAGCTTACAATGAGCAGTTCTTC. Protein product: CASRFRVAGGPAYNEQFF.